The rows below give T cell receptor beta chains drawn from one sample of a study of CD8 T cells in Susac syndrome. MiXCR was run by TCRdb on the immunoSEQ multiplex PCR reads, yielding one entry per CDR3 protein. The sample contains approximately 180,000 distinct CDR3 sequences, approximately 96% of which appear only once. The source material was CD4+ T cells from PBMCs. The receptors shown here come from a human donor with multiple sclerosis. Both conserved end residues are part of each CDR3. D genes are given only for firm matches. A row's size may be missing; if present it is once, few, many or a size class.

CDR3 DNA	CDR3 protein	clone size	D gene	V gene	J gene
TGTGCCAGCAGTTTGATTGGCAATCAGCCCCAGCATTTT	CASSLIGNQPQHF	NA	NA	TRBV28	TRBJ1-5
TGTGCCAGCAGCCGGACTAGCGGGGGGGCCTTTGAGCAGTTCTTC	CASSRTSGGAFEQFF	NA	TRBD2	TRBV7-2	TRBJ2-1
TGCGGCCCCCTATCTCCACGCGCTTTCTTT	CGPLSPRAFF	NA	NA	TRBV20-1	TRBJ1-1
TGCAGCGCCCGGGGACAGGGGGGCGAGCAGTACTTC	CSARGQGGEQYF	NA	TRBD1	TRBV29-1	TRBJ2-7
TGTGCCAGCAGTTTAGGGCAGATCAATGAGCAGTTCTTC	CASSLGQINEQFF	NA	NA	TRBV28	TRBJ2-1
TGTGCCAGCAGTCCCAGGATTGCCGCTAACTATGGCTACACCTTC	CASSPRIAANYGYTF	NA	NA	TRBV12-3/TRBV12-4	TRBJ1-2
TGCGCCAGCAGCGCTGACGGCCTCCAAGAGACCCAGTACTTC	CASSADGLQETQYF	NA	NA	TRBV5-1	TRBJ2-5
TGTGCCAGCACCGAGGACCAATACAATGAGCAGTTCTTC	CASTEDQYNEQFF	NA	NA	TRBV2	TRBJ2-1
TGTGCCAGCAGCTTGGATCGCGGGGCGCGGGTAGAGACCCAGTACTTC	CASSLDRGARVETQYF	NA	NA	TRBV5-6	TRBJ2-5
TGTGCCAGCAGCCTACTCATAGGCAGGGGAAACACCATATATTTT	CASSLLIGRGNTIYF	NA	NA	TRBV6-5	TRBJ1-3
TGTGCCAGCAGTTACTTCGGTGGCAGGGGAGATTCCTACGAGCAGTACTTC	CASSYFGGRGDSYEQYF	NA	NA	TRBV6-2/TRBV6-3	TRBJ2-7
TGCGCCAGCAGCCAAGAGGAAGGGGATTACGAGCAGTACTTC	CASSQEEGDYEQYF	NA	NA	TRBV4-3	TRBJ2-7
TGCAGTGCTAGAGATGGTCAACGGGGGGCGTTCTTC	CSARDGQRGAFF	NA	NA	TRBV20-1	TRBJ2-1
TGTGCCAGCAGCTCGACAGGGAACACTGAAGCTTTCTTT	CASSSTGNTEAFF	few	NA	TRBV7-8	TRBJ1-1
TGTGCCTGGAAAGGAGGACTGGGGGCCGGGGAGCTGTTTTTT	CAWKGGLGAGELFF	NA	NA	TRBV30	TRBJ2-2
TGTGCCAGCAGTGCCCTCTGGGATGGTCCTCGAAGCTACACCTTC	CASSALWDGPRSYTF	NA	NA	TRBV25-1	TRBJ1-2
TGCGCCAGCAGCCACAGCGGACAGGGAAGCTATGGCTACACCTTC	CASSHSGQGSYGYTF	NA	TRBD1	TRBV4-3	TRBJ1-2
TGTGCCAGCAGCCTACTAGGTCTAGGCGGATCGAACACTGAAGCTTTCTTT	CASSLLGLGGSNTEAFF	NA	NA	TRBV6-1	TRBJ1-1